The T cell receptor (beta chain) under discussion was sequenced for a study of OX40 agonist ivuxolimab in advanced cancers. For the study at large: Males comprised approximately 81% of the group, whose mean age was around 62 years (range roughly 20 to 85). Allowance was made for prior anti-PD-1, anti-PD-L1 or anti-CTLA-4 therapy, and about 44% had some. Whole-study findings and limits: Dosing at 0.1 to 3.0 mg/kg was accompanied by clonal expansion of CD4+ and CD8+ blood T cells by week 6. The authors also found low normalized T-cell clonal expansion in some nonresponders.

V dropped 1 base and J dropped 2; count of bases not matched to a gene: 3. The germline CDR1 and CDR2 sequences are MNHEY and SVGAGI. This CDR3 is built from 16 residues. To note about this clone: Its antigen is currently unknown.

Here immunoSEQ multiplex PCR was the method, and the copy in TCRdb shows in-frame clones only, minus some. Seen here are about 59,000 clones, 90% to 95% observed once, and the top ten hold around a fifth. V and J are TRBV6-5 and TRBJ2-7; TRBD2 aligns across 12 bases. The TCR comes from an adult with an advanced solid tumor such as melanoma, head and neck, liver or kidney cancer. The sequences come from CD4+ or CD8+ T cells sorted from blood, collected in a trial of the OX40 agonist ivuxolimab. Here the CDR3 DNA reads TGTGCCAGCAGTTACTTACCTAGCGGGAGGGCCTACGAGCAGTACTTC. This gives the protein CASSYLPSGRAYEQYF.